This T cell receptor beta chain was profiled in a study of CD8 T cells in Susac syndrome. Random hexamers were used to reverse transcribe about 0.5 to 1 ug of RNA. TCRdb independently ran MiXCR on the immunoSEQ multiplex PCR reads; one entry per CDR3 protein. The sample has under 150,000 distinct CDR3 sequences, 85% to 95% seen once; the top ten hold 0.13% to 0.15%. Deletions cut 2 bases from V and 7 bases from J, with 12 bases between. The CDR3 consists of 14 residues. Germline V lookup: CDR1 DFQATT, CDR2 SNEGSKA (reference sequence). Specimen: CD4+ T cells from PBMCs. This TCR came from a human donor with Susac syndrome. The chain links TRBV20-1 to TRBJ1-6; no clear D gene. In nucleotides, the CDR3 is TGCAGTGCTAGACTCGCACGGGGAAATTCACCCCTCCACTTT. Translating gives CSARLARGNSPLHF.